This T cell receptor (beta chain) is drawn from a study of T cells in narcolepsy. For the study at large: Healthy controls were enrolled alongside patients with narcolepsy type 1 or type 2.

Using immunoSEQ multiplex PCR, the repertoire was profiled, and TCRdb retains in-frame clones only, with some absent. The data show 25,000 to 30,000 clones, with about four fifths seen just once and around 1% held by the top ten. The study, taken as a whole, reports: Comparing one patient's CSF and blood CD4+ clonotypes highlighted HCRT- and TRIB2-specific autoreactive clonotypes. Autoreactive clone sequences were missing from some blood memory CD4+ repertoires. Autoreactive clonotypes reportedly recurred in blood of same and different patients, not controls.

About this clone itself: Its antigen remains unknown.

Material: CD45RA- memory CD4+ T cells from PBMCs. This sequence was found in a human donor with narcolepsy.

This CDR3 is CASSLGGGRGPYEQYF. DNA for the CDR3: TGTGCCAGCAGTTTGGGAGGGGGCAGGGGGCCCTACGAGCAGTACTTC. The J gene is TRBJ2-5, the V gene TRBV27, with a tentative D call TRBD1 (8 bases). The J call may not be correct, given that the DNA end is closer to TRBJ2-7. The length of the CDR3 is 16 residues. Germline CDR1 reads MNHEY; CDR2 reads SMNVEV (reference sequence).